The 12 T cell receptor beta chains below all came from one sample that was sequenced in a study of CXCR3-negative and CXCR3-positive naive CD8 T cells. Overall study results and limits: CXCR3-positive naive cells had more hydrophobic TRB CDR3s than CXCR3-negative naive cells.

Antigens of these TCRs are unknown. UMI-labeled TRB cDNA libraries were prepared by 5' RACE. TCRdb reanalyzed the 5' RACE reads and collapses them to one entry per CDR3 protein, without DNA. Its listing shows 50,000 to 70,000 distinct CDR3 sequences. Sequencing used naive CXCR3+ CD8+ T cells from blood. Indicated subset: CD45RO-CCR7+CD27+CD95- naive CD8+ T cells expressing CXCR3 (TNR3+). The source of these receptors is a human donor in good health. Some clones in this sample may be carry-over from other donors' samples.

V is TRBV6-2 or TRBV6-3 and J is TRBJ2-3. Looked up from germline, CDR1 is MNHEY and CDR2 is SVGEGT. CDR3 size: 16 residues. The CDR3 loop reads CASSYSTSRAQDTQYF.

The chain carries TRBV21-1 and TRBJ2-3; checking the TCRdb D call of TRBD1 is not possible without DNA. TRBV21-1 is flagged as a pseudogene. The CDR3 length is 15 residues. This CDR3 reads CASSKAPRSTDTQYF.

This CDR3 is CSAPPRSGSGANVLTF. The chain is built from TRBV20-1 and TRBJ2-6; checking the TCRdb D call of TRBD2 is not possible without DNA. The CDR3 runs 16 residues. Germline CDR1 reads DFQATT; CDR2 reads SNEGSKA (reference sequence).

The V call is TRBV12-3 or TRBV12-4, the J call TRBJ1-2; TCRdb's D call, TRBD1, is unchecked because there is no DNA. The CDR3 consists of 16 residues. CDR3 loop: CASTPSPPTGDGGYTF.

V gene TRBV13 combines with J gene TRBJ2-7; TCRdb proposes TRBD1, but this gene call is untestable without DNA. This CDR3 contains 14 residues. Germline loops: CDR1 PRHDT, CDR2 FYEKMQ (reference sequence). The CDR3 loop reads CASSLGQGGYEQYF.

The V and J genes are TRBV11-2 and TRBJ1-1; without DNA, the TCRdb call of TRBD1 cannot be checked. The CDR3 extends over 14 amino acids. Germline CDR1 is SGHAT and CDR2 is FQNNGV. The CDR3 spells CASSPVKVGAEAFF. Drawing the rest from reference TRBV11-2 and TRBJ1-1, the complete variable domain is EAGVAQSPRYKIIEKRQSVAFWCNPISGHATLYWYQQILGQGPKLLIQFQNNGVVDDSQLPKDRFSAERLKGVDSTLKIQPAKLEDSAVYLCASSPVKVGAEAFFGQGTRLTVV.

CDR3 protein: CASSFQGAYNEQFF. This chain links TRBV7-6 with TRBJ2-1; TCRdb names TRBD1, which stays unverified in the absence of DNA. This CDR3 is built from 14 residues. Germline V gene lookup returns CDR1 SGHVS and CDR2 FNYEAQ.

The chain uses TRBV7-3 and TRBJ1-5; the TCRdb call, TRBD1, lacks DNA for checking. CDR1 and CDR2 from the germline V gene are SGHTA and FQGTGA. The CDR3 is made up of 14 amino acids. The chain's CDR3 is CASSLTGGREPQHF.

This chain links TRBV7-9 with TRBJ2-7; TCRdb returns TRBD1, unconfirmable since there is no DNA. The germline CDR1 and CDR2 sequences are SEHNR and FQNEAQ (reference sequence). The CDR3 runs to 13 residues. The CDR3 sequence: CASSQRDSYEQYF.

The CDR3 loop is CASRAFEGDYGYTF. This sequence joins TRBV7-2 and TRBJ1-2; lacking DNA, the TRBD1 call made by TCRdb goes unchecked. Germline CDR1 is SGHTA and CDR2 is FQGNSA. The CDR3 extends over 14 amino acids.

The CDR3 is CASSWTGDYEQYF. The chain is built from TRBV5-6 and TRBJ2-7; no DNA is available, so the TRBD1 call from TCRdb remains unchecked. CDR1 and CDR2 (germline): SGHDT, YYEEEE. This CDR3 is 13 amino acids long.

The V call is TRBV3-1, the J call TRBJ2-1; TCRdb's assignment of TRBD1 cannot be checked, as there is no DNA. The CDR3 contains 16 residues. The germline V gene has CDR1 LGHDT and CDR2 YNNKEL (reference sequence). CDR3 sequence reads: CASSAPPGRTYNEQFF.